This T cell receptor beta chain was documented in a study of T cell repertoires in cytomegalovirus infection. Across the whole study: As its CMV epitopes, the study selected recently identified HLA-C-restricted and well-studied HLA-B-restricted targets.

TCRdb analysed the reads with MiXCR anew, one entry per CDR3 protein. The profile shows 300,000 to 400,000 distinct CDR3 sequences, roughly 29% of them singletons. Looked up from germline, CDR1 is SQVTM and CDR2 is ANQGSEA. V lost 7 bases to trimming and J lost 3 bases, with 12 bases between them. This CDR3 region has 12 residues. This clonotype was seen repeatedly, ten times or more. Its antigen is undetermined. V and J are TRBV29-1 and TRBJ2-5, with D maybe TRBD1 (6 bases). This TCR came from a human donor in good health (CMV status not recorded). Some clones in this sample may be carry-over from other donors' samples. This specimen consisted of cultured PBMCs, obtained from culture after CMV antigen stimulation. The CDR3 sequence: CSAQSGEETQYF. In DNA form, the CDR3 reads TGCAGCGCTCAATCAGGGGAAGAGACCCAGTACTTC.